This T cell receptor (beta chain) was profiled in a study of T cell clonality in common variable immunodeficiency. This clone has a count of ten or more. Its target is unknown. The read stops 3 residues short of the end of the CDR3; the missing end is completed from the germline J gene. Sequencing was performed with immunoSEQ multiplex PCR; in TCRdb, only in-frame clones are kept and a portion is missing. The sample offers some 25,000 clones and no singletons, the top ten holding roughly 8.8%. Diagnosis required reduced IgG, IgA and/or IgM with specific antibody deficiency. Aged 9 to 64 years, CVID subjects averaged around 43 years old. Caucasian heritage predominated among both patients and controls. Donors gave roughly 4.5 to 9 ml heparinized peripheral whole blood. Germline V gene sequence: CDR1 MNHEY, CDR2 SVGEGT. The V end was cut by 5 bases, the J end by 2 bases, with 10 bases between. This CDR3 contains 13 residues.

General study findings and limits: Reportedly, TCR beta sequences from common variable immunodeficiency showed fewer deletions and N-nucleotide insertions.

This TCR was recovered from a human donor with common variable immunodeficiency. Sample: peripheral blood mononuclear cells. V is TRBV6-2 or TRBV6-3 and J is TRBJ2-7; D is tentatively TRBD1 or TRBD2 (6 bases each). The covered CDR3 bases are TGTGCCAGCAGTGGAGGGACAACCTACGAG. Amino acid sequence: CASSGGTTYE. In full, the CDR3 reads CASSGGTTYEQYF.